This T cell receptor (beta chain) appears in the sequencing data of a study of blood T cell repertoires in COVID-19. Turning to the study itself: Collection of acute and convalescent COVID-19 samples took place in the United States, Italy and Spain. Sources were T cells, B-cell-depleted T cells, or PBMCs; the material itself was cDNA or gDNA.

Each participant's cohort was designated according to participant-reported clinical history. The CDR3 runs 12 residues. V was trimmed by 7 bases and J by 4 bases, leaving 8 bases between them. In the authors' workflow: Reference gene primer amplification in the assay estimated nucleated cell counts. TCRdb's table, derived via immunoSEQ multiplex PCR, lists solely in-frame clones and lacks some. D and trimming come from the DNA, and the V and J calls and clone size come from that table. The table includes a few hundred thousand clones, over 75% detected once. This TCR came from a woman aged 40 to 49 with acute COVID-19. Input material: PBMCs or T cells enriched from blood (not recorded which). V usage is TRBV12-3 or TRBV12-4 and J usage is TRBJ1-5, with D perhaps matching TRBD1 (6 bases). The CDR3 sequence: CASTQGNQPQHF. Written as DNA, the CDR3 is TGTGCCAGCACCCAGGGGAATCAGCCCCAGCATTTT.